A single sample gave rise to the 13 T cell receptor beta chains below, sequenced in a study of OX40 agonist ivuxolimab in advanced cancers. Produced via immunoSEQ multiplex PCR; TCRdb's table is partial and in-frame only. This sample has about 82,000 clones, with 75% to 90% found just once. Sequencing was performed on CD4+ or CD8+ T cells sorted from blood, taken in a trial of the OX40 agonist ivuxolimab. The receptors originated from an adult with an advanced solid tumor such as melanoma, head and neck, liver or kidney cancer.

CDR3 sequence: CASSFSVPGNTIYF. CDR3 coding DNA: TGTGCCAGCAGCTTCAGCGTACCCGGAAACACCATATATTTT. The chain combines TRBV7-2 with TRBJ1-3; D remains ambiguous. CDR3 length equals 14 residues. The germline CDR1 and CDR2 sequences are SGHTA and FQGNSA. The germline V and J ends were trimmed by 3 bases and 4 bases, with 10 bases remaining between them.

This chain uses TRBV5-6 with TRBJ1-6, with 8 bases lining up with TRBD1. This CDR3 has 13 residues. V dropped 3 bases and J dropped 9; count of bases not matched to a gene: 2. Looked up from germline, CDR1 is SGHDT and CDR2 is YYEEEE. CDR3 amino acids: CASSSDRVSPLHF. The CDR3 DNA reads as TGTGCCAGCAGCTCGGACAGGGTTTCACCCCTCCACTTT.

The gene calls are TRBV5-1 and TRBJ2-5; TRBD1 agrees at 8 bases. This CDR3 comprises 15 residues. V lost 2 bases, J lost 5 bases, and 8 bases stayed unmatched. Germline-derived CDR1 and CDR2 are SGHRS and YFSETQ. In nucleotides, the CDR3 is TGCGCCAGCAGCTTCGACAGGGGTGTGGAGGAGACCCAGTACTTC. This gives the protein CASSFDRGVEETQYF.

The rearrangement joins TRBV5-1 to TRBJ2-1; 7 nucleotides match TRBD1. Germline V CDR1 and CDR2: SGHRS, YFSETQ. This CDR3 has 15 amino acids. The J segment lost 0 bases and the V segment lost 4 bases, leaving 4 bases of the junction unmatched. The CDR3 coding sequence is TGCGCCAGCAGCCTGGGACAGAGCTCCTACAATGAGCAGTTCTTC. Translating gives CASSLGQSSYNEQFF.

The V gene is TRBV7-9, the J gene TRBJ1-5; TRBD1 is a possible D gene (6 bases). The V gene lost 2 bases and the J gene lost 4 bases, with 6 bases spanning the gap. The CDR3 is 13 amino acids. Germline-derived CDR1 and CDR2 are SEHNR and FQNEAQ (reference sequence). The DNA of the CDR3 is TGTGCCAGCAGCTTACAGGGGAATCAGCCCCAGCATTTT. Translated: CASSLQGNQPQHF. Combining the CDR3 with reference TRBV7-9 and TRBJ1-5 gives the whole variable domain DTGVSQNPRHKITKRGQNVTFRCDPISEHNRLYWYRQTLGQGPEFLTYFQNEAQLEKSRLLSDRFSAERPKGSFSTLEIQRTEQGDSAMYLCASSLQGNQPQHFGDGTRLSIL.

In this sample, this clone turned up once. The chain recombines TRBV2 with TRBJ2-5; D possibly corresponds to TRBD2 (6 bases). This CDR3 comprises 14 residues. V lost 6 bases, J lost 2 bases, and 13 bases lay in between. The germline CDR1 and CDR2 sequences are SNHLY and FYNNEI. Here the CDR3 reads CASRAGTAQETQYF. The CDR3 coding sequence is TGTGCCAGCAGGGCGGGGACTGCACAAGAGACCCAGTACTTC. Full variable domain (outside the CDR3, taken from reference TRBV2 and TRBJ2-5): EPEVTQTPSHQVTQMGQEVILRCVPISNHLYFYWYRQILGQKVEFLVSFYNNEISEKSEIFDDQFSVERPDGSNFTLKIRSTKLEDSAMYFCASRAGTAQETQYFGPGTRLLVL.

This rearrangement joins TRBV7-9 to TRBJ1-6; D is ambiguous. V dropped 1 base and J dropped 8 bases, with 15 bases sitting between them. The V gene's germline CDR1 is SEHNR and CDR2 FQNEAQ (reference sequence). The CDR3 runs to 16 residues. DNA of the CDR3: TGTGCCAGCAGCTTAGTAGGTTCGGCCTACGATTCACCCCTCCACTTT. Its protein is CASSLVGSAYDSPLHF.

This clone occurred a few times. The chain links TRBV19 to TRBJ2-1; 8 nucleotides match TRBD2. V lost 7 bases, J lost 6 bases, and 11 bases stayed unmatched. Germline CDR1 reads LNHDA; CDR2 reads SQIVND (reference sequence). The CDR3 runs 15 residues. CDR3 amino acids: CASTRGGAFLNEQFF. DNA of the CDR3: TGTGCCAGTACCCGGGGGGGGGCCTTTCTCAATGAGCAGTTCTTC. Full variable domain (rest looked up from reference TRBV19 and TRBJ2-1): DGGITQSPKYLFRKEGQNVTLSCEQNLNHDAMYWYRQDPGQGLRLIYYSQIVNDFQKGDIAEGYSVSREKKESFPLTVTSAQKNPTAFYLCASTRGGAFLNEQFFGPGTRLTVL.

The V gene is TRBV28, the J gene TRBJ2-7; D is perhaps TRBD1 (5 bases). Trimming pared 4 bases from V and 1 base from J, leaving 8 bases between. Looked up from germline, CDR1 is MDHEN and CDR2 is SYDVKM. The CDR3 has 13 amino acids. The CDR3 bases are TGTGCCAGCAGTTCAGGGCAGTCCTACGAGCAGTACTTC. Residues: CASSSGQSYEQYF.

This chain uses TRBV18 with TRBJ2-3; D not resolved. Germline V gives CDR1 KGHSH, CDR2 LQKENI. This CDR3 is built from 12 residues. Trimming stripped 6 bases from V and 4 bases from J, with 8 bases between. The CDR3 here is CASSPAADTQYF. The CDR3 DNA is TGTGCCAGCTCTCCGGCCGCAGATACGCAGTATTTT.

The gene calls are TRBV18 and TRBJ2-7; D gene unclear. The CDR3 spans 11 residues. V lost 6 bases to trimming and J lost 1 base, with 4 bases between them. CDR1 and CDR2 from the germline V gene are KGHSH and LQKENI. DNA for the CDR3: TGTGCCAGCTCGGTTTCCTACGAGCAGTACTTC. Translated, it gives CASSVSYEQYF.

The table lists this clone with a count of one. The chain employs TRBV18 and TRBJ1-2, with D possibly TRBD1 on 5 matching bases. Germline assignment: CDR1 KGHSH and CDR2 LQKENI. V was shortened by 0 bases and J by 6 bases, with 11 bases between the two germline ends. The CDR3 totals 14 residues. The CDR3 here is CASSPPGEANGYTF. In DNA form, the CDR3 reads TGTGCCAGCTCACCACCGGGGGAGGCCAATGGCTACACCTTC.

This clone was detected a few times. This chain joins TRBV10-3 and TRBJ1-5; the D gene is possibly TRBD1 (5 bases). Trimming cost V 0 bases and J 4 bases, with 10 bases left between them. Germline V gives CDR1 ENHRY, CDR2 SYGVKD. This CDR3 comprises 15 residues. In DNA, the CDR3 is TGTGCCATCAGTGAGTCGAGACAGATTAATCAGCCCCAGCATTTT. This encodes CAISESRQINQPQHF.